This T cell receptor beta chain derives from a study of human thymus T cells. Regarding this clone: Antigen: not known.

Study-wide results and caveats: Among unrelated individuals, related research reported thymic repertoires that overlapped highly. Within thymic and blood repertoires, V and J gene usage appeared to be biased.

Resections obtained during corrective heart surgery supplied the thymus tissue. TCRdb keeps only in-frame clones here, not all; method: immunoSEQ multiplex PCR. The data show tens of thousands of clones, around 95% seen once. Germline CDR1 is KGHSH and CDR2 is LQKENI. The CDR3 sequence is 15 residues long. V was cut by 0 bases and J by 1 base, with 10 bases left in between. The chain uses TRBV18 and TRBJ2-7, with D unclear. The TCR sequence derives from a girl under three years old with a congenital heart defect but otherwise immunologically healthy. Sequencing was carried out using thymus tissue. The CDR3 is CASSPPGVASYEQYF. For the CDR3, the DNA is TGTGCCAGCTCACCACCTGGGGTCGCTTCCTACGAGCAGTACTTC.